Many counts were recorded for the clone carrying this T cell receptor beta chain. The data stem from a study of T cells in Graves' hyperthyroidism and ophthalmopathy. Study as a whole: Peripheral blood was secured at the point of initial diagnosis, before any treatment.

The investigators amplified TCR beta CDR3 regions from RNA transcripts. HTBI primers were the set used in a first-round RT-PCR of the TCR CDR3. TCRdb used MiXCR to reprocess the multiplex PCR reads, holding one entry per CDR3 protein. This table has some 270,000 distinct CDR3 sequences, approximately 23% appearing once. This receptor was obtained from a woman aged 40-49 years with Graves' ophthalmopathy. Material: blood.

The CDR3 protein is CASRQFNQPQHF. CDR3 DNA sequence: TGTGCCAGCAGGCAGTTCAATCAGCCCCAGCATTTT. This chain uses TRBV28 with TRBJ1-5, with unresolved D. V was pared by 6 bases and J by 3 bases, with 6 bases between. The CDR3 totals 12 residues. From germline, CDR1 is MDHEN and CDR2 SYDVKM.